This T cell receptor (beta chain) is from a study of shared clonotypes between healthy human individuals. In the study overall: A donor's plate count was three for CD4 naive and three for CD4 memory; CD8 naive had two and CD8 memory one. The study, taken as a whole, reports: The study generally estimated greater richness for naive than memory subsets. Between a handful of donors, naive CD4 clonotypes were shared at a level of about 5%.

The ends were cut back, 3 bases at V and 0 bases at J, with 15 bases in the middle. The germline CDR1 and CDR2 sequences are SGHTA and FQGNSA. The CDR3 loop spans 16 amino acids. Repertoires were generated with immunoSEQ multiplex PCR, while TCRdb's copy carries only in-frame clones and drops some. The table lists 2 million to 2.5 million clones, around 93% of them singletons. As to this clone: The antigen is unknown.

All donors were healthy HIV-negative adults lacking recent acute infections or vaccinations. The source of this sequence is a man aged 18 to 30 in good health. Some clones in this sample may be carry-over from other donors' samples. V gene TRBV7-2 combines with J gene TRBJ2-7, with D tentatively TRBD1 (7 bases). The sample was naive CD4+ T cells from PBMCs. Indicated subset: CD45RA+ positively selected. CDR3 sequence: CASSLWAGGTSYEQYF. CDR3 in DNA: TGTGCCAGCAGCTTGTGGGCAGGGGGGACCTCCTACGAGCAGTACTTC. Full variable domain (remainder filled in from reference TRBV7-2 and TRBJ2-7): GAGVSQSPSNKVTEKGKDVELRCDPISGHTALYWYRQSLGQGLEFLIYFQGNSAPDKSGLPSDRFSAERTGGSVSTLTIQRTQQEDSAVYLCASSLWAGGTSYEQYFGPGTRLTVT.